Each of the 28 T cell receptor beta chains below was sequenced from the same sample in a study of cytomegalovirus exposure and HLA in healthy donors. Assay: immunoSEQ multiplex PCR; the TCRdb copy retains only in-frame clones and omits some. The sample yields roughly 300,000 clones, more than 80% seen once. Sequenced sample: PBMCs. These TCRs come from a woman aged 18-30 years in good health and CMV-seronegative.

This clone was seen a single time. The rearrangement joins TRBV9 to TRBJ2-1; TRBD2 matches 8 bases. Germline lookup yields CDR1 SGDLS and CDR2 YYNGEE. The length of the CDR3 is 14 residues. V lost 1 base to trimming and J lost 7 bases; unmatched junction nucleotides: 4. Here the CDR3 DNA reads TGTGCCAGCAGCGTACCCGGGACTAGTAATGAGCAGTTCTTC. Translating gives CASSVPGTSNEQFF.

The chain joins TRBV6-5 to TRBJ2-7; 11 bases map to TRBD1. The CDR3 totals 15 residues. Germline V lookup: CDR1 MNHEY, CDR2 SVGAGI. With V trimmed by 5 bases and J by 6 bases, 9 bases remained unmatched. CDR3 amino acids: CASSQTGTGGFEQYF. The CDR3 DNA sequence: TGTGCCAGCAGTCAGACCGGGACAGGGGGGTTCGAGCAGTACTTC.

The chain links TRBV28 to TRBJ2-1; 7 bases line up with TRBD2. Trimming at V came to 6 bases and at J to 3 bases, leaving 8 bases not matched to a gene. Germline assignment: CDR1 MDHEN and CDR2 SYDVKM. The CDR3 is 15 amino acids. The CDR3 loop is CASSTGDYFYNEQFF. The CDR3 nucleotides read TGTGCCAGCAGCACCGGGGACTATTTCTACAATGAGCAGTTCTTC.

The chain joins TRBV28 to TRBJ2-2; 7 bases map to TRBD1. V trimming: 3 bases; J trimming: 4 bases; junction bases outside the gene matches: 5. Per the germline V gene, CDR1 is MDHEN and CDR2 is SYDVKM. This CDR3 has 15 amino acids. The CDR3 region has the DNA TGTGCCAGCAGTTTGGGGGACAGACTCACCGGGGAGCTGTTTTTT. Its translation: CASSLGDRLTGELFF.

The chain couples TRBV29-1 to TRBJ2-7, with 10 bases that match TRBD2. Germline values: CDR1 SQVTM, CDR2 ANQGSEA. This CDR3 region has 13 residues. Losses at the gene ends were 4 bases for V and 5 bases for J; bases not matched to a gene: 5. CDR3 sequence: CSVAAGGPDEQYF. In DNA, the CDR3 is TGCAGCGTTGCAGCGGGAGGGCCAGACGAGCAGTACTTC.

The rearrangement uses TRBV18 and TRBJ2-3, with a weak D call TRBD1 (5 bases). Germline CDR1 is KGHSH and CDR2 is LQKENI. The CDR3 spans 13 residues. Trimming left V 4 bases short and J 6 bases short, with 11 bases between. This chain's CDR3 is CASSRLKGDTQYF. The CDR3 region has the DNA TGTGCCAGCTCACGCCTCAAGGGGGATACGCAGTATTTT. The variable domain in full, completed from reference TRBV18 and TRBJ2-3, reads NAGVMQNPRHLVRRRGQEARLRCSPMKGHSHVYWYRQLPEEGLKFMVYLQKENIIDESGMPKERFSAEFPKEGPSILRIQQVVRGDSAAYFCASSRLKGDTQYFGPGTRLTVL.

The chain employs TRBV11-3 and TRBJ2-5; D ambiguous. Germline V gene data show CDR1 as SGHNT and CDR2 as YENEEA. Trimming took 8 bases from V and 4 from J, leaving 14 bases between them. This CDR3 region has 13 residues. The CDR3: CASAFRSGETQYF. The CDR3 DNA is TGTGCCAGCGCGTTTCGCTCGGGAGAGACCCAGTACTTC.

The CDR3 DNA sequence: TGTGCCAGCAGTTTATCGGTCGAACAGTCCTACGAGCAGTACTTC. It specifies CASSLSVEQSYEQYF. This sequence joins TRBV27 and TRBJ2-7; D is unclear. Germline CDR1 is MNHEY and CDR2 is SMNVEV (reference sequence). CDR3 length equals 15 residues. V lost 0 bases to trimming and J lost 1 base, with 10 bases between them.

This chain links TRBV5-4 with TRBJ2-7; tentative D call: TRBD1 (5 bases). This CDR3 is 14 amino acids long. V was cut by 0 bases and J by 3 bases, with 10 bases left in between. CDR1 is SGHNT and CDR2 is YYREEE in the germline V gene (reference sequence). The CDR3 DNA is TGTGCCAGCAGCTTGGACCCAGGGCTCTACGAGCAGTACTTC. Encoded protein: CASSLDPGLYEQYF.

CDR3 sequence (DNA): TGTGCCAGCAGCCCGGGGGTTAACTATGGCTACACCTTC. Protein: CASSPGVNYGYTF. V is TRBV28 and J is TRBJ1-2, with D possibly TRBD1 on 5 matching bases. This CDR3 region has 13 residues. With 6 bases removed from V and 1 base from J, the gap between germline ends came to 9 bases. CDR1 and CDR2 (germline): MDHEN, SYDVKM.

V gene TRBV25-1 combines with J gene TRBJ1-4; D ambiguous. In germline, CDR1 is MGHDK, CDR2 SYGVNS. The V gene lost 1 base and the J gene lost 6 bases, with 15 bases spanning the gap. The CDR3 has 16 residues. The DNA for the CDR3 is TGTGCCAGCAGTGAATCCGGGAGGGAATTGGATGAAAAACTGTTTTTT. Its translation: CASSESGRELDEKLFF.

The CDR3 DNA is TGTGCCAGCAGCCCCCAACAGGGCGGGAGCACCGGGGAGCTGTTTTTT. This translates into CASSPQQGGSTGELFF. The chain uses TRBV9 and TRBJ2-2, with D tentatively TRBD2 (7 bases). The V end lost 4 bases, the J end lost 4 bases, and 17 bases lay between the germline ends. The CDR3 is 16 residues long. Looked up from germline, CDR1 is SGDLS and CDR2 is YYNGEE.

This clone has only a few counts. This chain uses TRBV4-1 with TRBJ2-2, with 13 positions matching TRBD2. The CDR3 is 15 amino acids. Germline loops: CDR1 MGHRA, CDR2 YSYEKL. The trim removed 3 bases at V and 9 bases at J, leaving 4 bases unmatched. CDR3 sequence reads: CASSHPTSGRRELFF. CDR3 coding DNA: TGCGCCAGCAGCCACCCGACTAGCGGGAGGCGGGAGCTGTTTTTT.

Only a few counts were recorded for this clone. The rearrangement joins TRBV4-2 to TRBJ1-2; TRBD1 matches at 7 bases. The germline V gene encodes CDR1 LGHNA and CDR2 YNFKEQ. The CDR3 runs to 15 residues. V dropped 4 bases and J dropped 3; count of bases not matched to a gene: 8. CDR3 DNA: TGTGCCAGCAGCCGGGTGGAGGGGGCGGACTATGGCTACACCTTC. Its translation: CASSRVEGADYGYTF.

This clone showed up just once. The rearrangement joins TRBV25-1 to TRBJ2-7, with D possibly matching TRBD1 (6 bases). CDR1 and CDR2 (germline): MGHDK, SYGVNS. V was cut by 6 bases and J by 2 bases, with 14 bases left in between. The CDR3 runs to 14 residues. CDR3 sequence (DNA): TGTGCCAGCAGCGCACAGGGTGGAACCTACGAGCAGTACTTC. It translates to CASSAQGGTYEQYF.

Here the CDR3 reads CASSLSTSGSVWYF. The CDR3 DNA sequence: TGTGCCAGCAGCTTAAGTACTAGCGGGAGTGTGTGGTACTTC. The chain employs TRBV7-2 and TRBJ2-4, with 11 bases matching TRBD2. Germline assignment: CDR1 SGHTA and CDR2 FQGNSA. J gave up 15 bases and V 2 bases, and 9 bases lay outside the gene matches. This CDR3 region has 14 residues.

The table lists this clone with a count of one. The V and J genes are TRBV30 and TRBJ2-2; maybe TRBD2 (5 bases). The V gene lost 4 bases and the J gene lost 1 base, with 10 bases spanning the gap. Germline V CDR1 and CDR2: GTSNPN, SVGIG (reference sequence). This CDR3 spans 14 amino acids. As DNA, the CDR3 is TGTGCCTGGAATGACGGGGAGAACACCGGGGAGCTGTTTTTT. As protein: CAWNDGENTGELFF. Variable domain in full (rest from reference TRBV30 and TRBJ2-2): SQTIHQWPATLVQPVGSPLSLECTVEGTSNPNLYWYRQAAGRGLQLLFYSVGIGQISSEVPQNLSASRPQDRQFILSSKKLLLSDSGFYLCAWNDGENTGELFFGEGSRLTVL.

The table lists this clone with a count of one. V is TRBV6-5 and J is TRBJ1-1; D is unclear. Germline V gene data show CDR1 as MNHEY and CDR2 as SVGAGI. Trimming took 1 base from V and 5 from J, leaving 8 bases between them. The CDR3 spans 13 residues. DNA of the CDR3: TGTGCCAGCAGTTACTTCCGAGAGACTGAAGCTTTCTTT. It translates to CASSYFRETEAFF.

This clone was seen once. V and J are TRBV12-5 and TRBJ2-7; 11 bases fit TRBD2. This CDR3 has 15 amino acids. Trimming at V came to 1 base and at J to 7 bases, leaving 6 bases not matched to a gene. CDR1 is LGHNT, CDR2 FRNRAP, per germline. The CDR3 loop is CASGLGSGRAGEQYF. CDR3 in DNA: TGTGCTAGTGGTTTGGGTAGCGGGAGGGCCGGGGAGCAGTACTTC.

This clone was picked up one time. CDR3 nucleotide sequence: TGTGCCAGCAGCCAAACGTGGGGAGTAGATGAAGCTTTCTTT. This gives the protein CASSQTWGVDEAFF. The rearrangement joins TRBV14 to TRBJ1-1; D gene ambiguous. Germline CDR1 reads SGHDN; CDR2 reads FVKESK. V lost 2 bases, J lost 7 bases, and 14 bases lay in between. This CDR3 contains 14 residues.

This clone was detected once. The chain combines TRBV7-3 with TRBJ2-1; 7 bases align to TRBD1. The CDR3 loop spans 16 amino acids. CDR1 is SGHTA and CDR2 is FQGTGA in the germline V gene. V was pared by 5 bases and J by 7 bases, with 14 bases of the junction left unmatched. DNA of the CDR3: TGTGCCAGCAGCCACCCTAACAGGGGCGCTATTAATGAGCAGTTCTTC. Translating it yields CASSHPNRGAINEQFF.

The chain combines TRBV7-9 with TRBJ1-2, with D maybe TRBD1 (5 bases). Germline CDR1 is SEHNR and CDR2 is FQNEAQ (reference sequence). V was cut by 5 bases and J by 4 bases, with 11 bases left in between. The CDR3 extends over 13 amino acids. CDR3 in DNA: TGTGCCAGCAGCGCGACAGCCTCCTATGGCTACACCTTC. As protein: CASSATASYGYTF.

The chain links TRBV29-1 to TRBJ2-5; TRBD2 aligns across 9 bases. V shed 5 bases, J shed 3 bases, and the junction held 4 bases outside the gene matches. The length of the CDR3 is 13 residues. Germline V CDR1 and CDR2: SQVTM, ANQGSEA. The CDR3 is CSVRGRAEETQYF. The CDR3 DNA sequence: TGCAGCGTTCGCGGGAGGGCAGAAGAGACCCAGTACTTC.

J is TRBJ2-3 and V is TRBV6-5, with D possibly matching TRBD2 (6 bases). The V end was cut by 6 bases, the J end by 3 bases, with 13 bases between. Germline V gene lookup returns CDR1 MNHEY and CDR2 SVGAGI. CDR3 length: 14 amino acids. The CDR3 here is CASSLLAGTDTQYF. In DNA, the CDR3 is TGTGCCAGCAGCCTCTTGGCGGGGACAGATACGCAGTATTTT.

This chain links TRBV7-9 with TRBJ2-1, with D possibly TRBD2 on 6 matching bases. From germline, CDR1 is SEHNR and CDR2 FQNEAQ (reference sequence). With 7 bases removed from V and 1 base from J, the gap between germline ends came to 20 bases. CDR3 length: 17 amino acids. The CDR3 DNA reads TGTGCCAGCACCCCCGGGTGGGACTCGATGTCCTACAATGAGCAGTTCTTC. This codes for CASTPGWDSMSYNEQFF.

V usage is TRBV5-1 and J usage is TRBJ2-5; the match to TRBD1 covers 11 bases. V shed 3 bases and J 3 bases; nucleotides not matched to a gene: 4. There are 15 residues in the CDR3. Per the germline V gene, CDR1 is SGHRS and CDR2 is YFSETQ. The CDR3 protein is CASSSGQGGKETQYF. The DNA of the CDR3 is TGCGCCAGCAGCTCGGGACAGGGGGGAAAAGAGACCCAGTACTTC.

This sequence joins TRBV19 and TRBJ2-4; 8 positions agree with TRBD2. V was pared by 5 bases and J by 5 bases, with 8 bases of the junction left unmatched. The CDR3 runs to 15 residues. Germline loops: CDR1 LNHDA, CDR2 SQIVND (reference sequence). In DNA, the CDR3 is TGTGCCAGTAGTTCGGCGGGAGGTATCCAAAACATTCAGTACTTC. The encoded protein is CASSSAGGIQNIQYF.

This chain links TRBV2 with TRBJ1-2; D is unclear. The CDR3 is 12 residues long. Germline V gene lookup returns CDR1 SNHLY and CDR2 FYNNEI. V lost 5 bases to trimming and J lost 4 bases, with 8 bases between them. The CDR3 DNA reads as TGTGCCAGCAGTATCGACACCTATGGCTACACCTTC. Its protein is CASSIDTYGYTF.